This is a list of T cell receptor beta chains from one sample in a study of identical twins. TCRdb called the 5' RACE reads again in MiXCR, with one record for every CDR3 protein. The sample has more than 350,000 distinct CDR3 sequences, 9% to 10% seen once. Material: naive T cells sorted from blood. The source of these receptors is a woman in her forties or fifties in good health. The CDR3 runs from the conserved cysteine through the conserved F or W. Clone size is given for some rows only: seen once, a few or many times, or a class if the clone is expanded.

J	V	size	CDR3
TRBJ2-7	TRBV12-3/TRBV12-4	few	CASSGVLAGVGSYEQYF
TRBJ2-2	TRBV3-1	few	CASRSEGLTGELFF
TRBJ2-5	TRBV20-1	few	CSARGTIQETQYF
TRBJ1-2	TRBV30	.	CAWSKNSGPGYGYTF
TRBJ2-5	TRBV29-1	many	CSVTNFQETQYF
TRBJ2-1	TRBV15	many	CATSRFRALNEQFF
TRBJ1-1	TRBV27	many	CASRTNRPNTEAFF
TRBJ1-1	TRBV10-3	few	CAISPPGVGTEAFF
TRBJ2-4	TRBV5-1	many	CASSPEMLIAKNIQYF
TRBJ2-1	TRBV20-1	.	CSAPGLASYNEQFF
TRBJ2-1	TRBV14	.	CASSQWGGRAAYNEQFF
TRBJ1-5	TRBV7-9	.	CASSLALAENQPQHF
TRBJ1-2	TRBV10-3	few	CAIRRGLSGYTF
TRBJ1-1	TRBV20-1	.	CSARGQDLNTEAFF
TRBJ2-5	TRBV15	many	CATSRGRLETQYF
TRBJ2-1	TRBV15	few	CATSARGPHNEQFF